The 27 T cell receptor beta chains below were found in one sample sequenced in a study of shared clonotypes between healthy human individuals. As defined, naive CD8 cells were CD45RO-negative and positively selected for CCR7, with terminally differentiated effector memory CD45RA+ cells excluded. Measured with immunoSEQ multiplex PCR; TCRdb has only the in-frame clones, and not every one. The sample includes approximately 1.9 million clones, approximately 92% of them seen just once. Sequencing input: naive CD8+ T cells from PBMCs. Source of these receptors: a young man in good health. Some clones in this sample may be carry-over from other donors' samples.

This chain links TRBV4-2 with TRBJ1-4; D gene ambiguous. This CDR3 has 15 residues. V lost 4 bases and J lost 0, with 9 bases in between. From germline, CDR1 is LGHNA and CDR2 YNFKEQ. The CDR3 sequence: CASSPFGATNEKLFF. DNA of the CDR3: TGTGCCAGCAGCCCTTTTGGTGCAACTAATGAAAAACTGTTTTTT.

The rearrangement joins TRBV27 to TRBJ2-6; possible D gene TRBD2, 6 bases. This CDR3 contains 19 residues. CDR1 and CDR2 from the germline V gene are MNHEY and SMNVEV (reference sequence). Trimming pared 2 bases from V and 0 bases from J, leaving 17 bases between. CDR3 bases: TGTGCCAGCAGTTTACTTTGGGACTTTTCCGACTCTGGGGCCAACGTCCTGACTTTC. It yields the protein CASSLLWDFSDSGANVLTF.

This clone was counted between two and nine times. Other DNA sequences of this sample code for an identical CDR3. The chain carries TRBV6-5 and TRBJ2-2, with no clear D. This CDR3 is built from 12 residues. CDR1 is MNHEY and CDR2 is SVGAGI in the germline V gene. V lost 2 bases, J lost 8 bases, and 6 bases lay in between. The CDR3 region is CASSYGAGELFF. Here the CDR3 DNA reads TGTGCCAGCAGTTACGGTGCGGGGGAGCTGTTTTTT.

The chain uses TRBV4-3 and TRBJ2-7, with D unclear. V was shortened by 0 bases and J by 5 bases, with 8 bases between the two germline ends. This CDR3 spans 13 amino acids. CDR1 LGHNA and CDR2 YSLEER come from the germline V gene. CDR3 sequence: CASSQDFPNEQYF. The CDR3 DNA follows: TGCGCCAGCAGCCAAGACTTCCCCAACGAGCAGTACTTC.

The chain is built from TRBV7-2 and TRBJ2-7, with 7 positions matching TRBD1. The CDR3 is 15 residues long. Trimming took 4 bases from V and 2 from J; bases not matched to a gene: 8. The germline V gene encodes CDR1 SGHTA and CDR2 FQGNSA. DNA of the CDR3: TGTGCCAGCAGCTCGTGGACAGGAACCCCCTACGAGCAGTACTTC. It yields the protein CASSSWTGTPYEQYF.

This sequence joins TRBV27 and TRBJ2-7; D is tentatively TRBD1 or TRBD2 (5 bases each). Trimming left V 5 bases short and J 7 bases short, with 12 bases between. This CDR3 is built from 12 residues. CDR1 is MNHEY, CDR2 SMNVEV, per germline (reference sequence). The chain's CDR3 is CASSGGMREQYF. The CDR3 DNA reads as TGTGCCAGCAGTGGGGGAATGAGGGAGCAGTACTTC.

In the case of this clone: Other DNA sequences in this specimen translate into the identical CDR3. The J gene is TRBJ2-7, the V gene TRBV7-9; D uncertain. Trimming stripped 1 base from V and 2 bases from J, with 9 bases between. Germline V gene sequence: CDR1 SEHNR, CDR2 FQNEAQ (reference sequence). The CDR3 consists of 14 residues. The CDR3, as DNA: TGTGCCAGCAGCTTAGGGGCTGTTACCTACGAGCAGTACTTC. This codes for CASSLGAVTYEQYF.

The chain is built from TRBV7-9 and TRBJ1-5, with 9 bases fitting TRBD1. The CDR3 is 16 residues long. Trimming removed 5 bases from V and 2 bases from J; junction bases left unmatched: 7. Germline V gene lookup returns CDR1 SEHNR and CDR2 FQNEAQ (reference sequence). The CDR3 sequence is CASSAGTGRRNQPQHF. The CDR3 DNA reads TGTGCCAGCAGCGCAGGGACAGGGAGGCGCAATCAGCCCCAGCATTTT.

The chain links TRBV7-9 to TRBJ2-5; no reliable D call. This CDR3 is 15 amino acids long. CDR1 is SEHNR and CDR2 is FQNEAQ in the germline V gene (reference sequence). Deletions cut 6 bases from V and 5 bases from J, with 19 bases between. The CDR3 DNA is TGTGCCAGCAGTCAGGTCGAAGGGCCCCTGGAGACCCAGTACTTC. Translation: CASSQVEGPLETQYF.

J is TRBJ2-3 and V is TRBV6-6; D not certain. V lost 0 bases, J lost 0 bases, and 4 bases lay in between. The CDR3 length is 14 residues. From germline, CDR1 is MNHNY and CDR2 SVGAGI (reference sequence). CDR3 loop: CASSYSGSTDTQYF. The CDR3 DNA is TGTGCCAGCAGTTACTCGGGCAGCACAGATACGCAGTATTTT.

This rearrangement joins TRBV7-6 to TRBJ2-1, with 13 bases aligning to TRBD2. Germline loops: CDR1 SGHVS, CDR2 FNYEAQ. The CDR3 contains 18 residues. V shed 1 base and J 4 bases; nucleotides not matched to a gene: 7. CDR3 DNA: TGTGCCAGCAGCTTAGAACTAGCGGGAGGGTTTTTGTACAATGAGCAGTTCTTC. It specifies CASSLELAGGFLYNEQFF.

The table lists this clone with a few counts. The same CDR3 can be traced to other DNA sequences in this sample. V is TRBV29-1 and J is TRBJ1-5; no clear D gene. The CDR3 totals 12 residues. V shed 4 bases and J shed 4 bases, with 8 bases lying between them. Germline V gene sequence: CDR1 SQVTM, CDR2 ANQGSEA. The DNA for the CDR3 is TGCAGCGTTGGAGTAGGGAATCAGCCCCAGCATTTT. It codes for CSVGVGNQPQHF.

The chain joins TRBV6-6 to TRBJ2-5; perhaps D is TRBD1 or TRBD2 (5 bases each). This CDR3 is built from 16 residues. Germline CDR1 is MNHNY and CDR2 is SVGAGI (reference sequence). V lost 2 bases and J lost 5, with 18 bases in between. The CDR3 DNA sequence: TGTGCCAGCAGTTACCGTACCACCTGGGGGTCGGAGACCCAGTACTTC. This gives the protein CASSYRTTWGSETQYF.

The V gene is TRBV5-5, the J gene TRBJ1-2; the D gene is possibly TRBD1 (5 bases). Germline loops: CDR1 SGHKS, CDR2 YYEKEE (reference sequence). This CDR3 comprises 15 residues. V was trimmed by 4 bases and J by 1 base, leaving 14 bases between them. The CDR3 sequence: CASSINKGLNYGYTF. The CDR3 DNA follows: TGTGCCAGCAGCATAAATAAGGGGCTTAACTATGGCTACACCTTC. The full variable domain, its missing parts supplied by reference TRBV5-5 and TRBJ1-2, is DAGVTQSPTHLIKTRGQQVTLRCSPISGHKSVSWYQQVLGQGPQFIFQYYEKEERGRGNFPDRFSARQFPNYSSELNVNALLLGDSALYLCASSINKGLNYGYTFGSGTRLTVV.

V gene TRBV29-1 combines with J gene TRBJ2-7; 7 positions agree with TRBD2. This CDR3 has 15 residues. J gave up 5 bases and V 6 bases, and 16 bases lay outside the gene matches. CDR1 is SQVTM, CDR2 ANQGSEA, per germline. CDR3 region: CSVRLWEGRFDEQYF. The DNA for the CDR3 is TGCAGCGTCCGCTTGTGGGAGGGCCGGTTCGACGAGCAGTACTTC.

This chain joins TRBV28 and TRBJ1-2; perhaps TRBD1 as D (5 bases). Trimming removed 3 bases from V and 0 bases from J, with 11 bases in between. The CDR3 is made up of 15 amino acids. Germline CDR1 is MDHEN and CDR2 is SYDVKM. CDR3 DNA: TGTGCCAGCAGTTTCCCCAGGGTTCCTAACTATGGCTACACCTTC. Its translation is CASSFPRVPNYGYTF.

The chain employs TRBV5-6 and TRBJ1-3; tentative D call: TRBD1 (6 bases). The CDR3 totals 16 residues. In germline, CDR1 is SGHDT, CDR2 YYEEEE. V lost 4 bases to trimming and J lost 0 bases, with 14 bases between them. CDR3 amino acids: CASSPGASSSGNTIYF. CDR3 DNA sequence: TGTGCCAGCAGCCCGGGGGCTTCGAGCTCTGGAAACACCATATATTTT.

The V gene is TRBV25-1, the J gene TRBJ1-1; D possibly corresponds to TRBD1 (5 bases). Germline CDR1 MGHDK, CDR2 SYGVNS. The CDR3 is 14 amino acids. V was pared by 3 bases and J by 6 bases, with 14 bases between. CDR3 in amino acids: CASSDPPGGSEAFF. Written as DNA, the CDR3 is TGTGCCAGCAGTGATCCCCCGGGGGGGTCTGAAGCTTTCTTT.

The CDR3 sequence is CASSATSHEQFF. The CDR3 region has the DNA TGTGCCAGCAGTGCGACGTCGCATGAGCAGTTCTTC. V gene TRBV7-9 combines with J gene TRBJ2-1; D is ambiguous. V lost 6 bases, J lost 8 bases, and 11 bases lay in between. The CDR3 loop spans 12 amino acids. In germline, CDR1 is SEHNR, CDR2 FQNEAQ (reference sequence). The full variable domain, its missing parts supplied by reference TRBV7-9 and TRBJ2-1, is DTGVSQNPRHKITKRGQNVTFRCDPISEHNRLYWYRQTLGQGPEFLTYFQNEAQLEKSRLLSDRFSAERPKGSFSTLEIQRTEQGDSAMYLCASSATSHEQFFGPGTRLTVL.

The chain carries TRBV7-9 and TRBJ2-7; D is perhaps TRBD1 (6 bases). CDR1 and CDR2 from the germline V gene are SEHNR and FQNEAQ (reference sequence). There are 17 residues in the CDR3. Trimming left V 4 bases short and J 3 bases short, with 22 bases between. The CDR3, as DNA: TGTGCCAGCAGCTCGCAAGGGCAGGGGATAGGAGACTACGAGCAGTACTTC. This gives the protein CASSSQGQGIGDYEQYF.

The genes are TRBV4-1 and TRBJ2-7; 8 nucleotides match TRBD2. The CDR3 contains 16 residues. The V gene's germline CDR1 is MGHRA and CDR2 YSYEKL. V lost 1 base, J lost 0 bases, and 5 bases stayed unmatched. In DNA, the CDR3 is TGCGCCAGCAGCCAAGTAACTAGCGGAAGCTCCTACGAGCAGTACTTC. It yields the protein CASSQVTSGSSYEQYF.

This rearrangement joins TRBV11-2 to TRBJ1-3, with 8 bases matching TRBD1. After removal of 5 bases from V and 0 bases from J, the junction contained 6 bases not matched to a gene. The CDR3 has 16 residues. Germline CDR1 and CDR2: SGHAT and FQNNGV. CDR3 coding DNA: TGTGCCAGCAGCCCACGACAGGGGATCTCTGGAAACACCATATATTTT. It is translated as CASSPRQGISGNTIYF.

The V call is TRBV6-5, the J call TRBJ2-1; 7 bases agree with TRBD1. The germline gives CDR1 MNHEY, CDR2 SVGAGI. The ends lost 5 bases at V and 2 bases at J; junction bases unmatched: 6. The CDR3 is 15 amino acids. CDR3 nucleotide sequence: TGTGCCAGCAGTAGCCGGGACAGCACCTACAATGAGCAGTTCTTC. The encoded protein is CASSSRDSTYNEQFF.

The chain couples TRBV6-1 to TRBJ1-2; D gene ambiguous. CDR1 and CDR2 (germline): MNHNS, SASEGT. Trimming pared 3 bases from V and 4 bases from J, leaving 9 bases between. CDR3 length equals 13 residues. CDR3 region: CASSDRQRYGYTF. In DNA form, the CDR3 reads TGTGCCAGCAGTGATAGACAACGCTATGGCTACACCTTC.

V usage is TRBV4-1 and J usage is TRBJ2-7, with TRBD2 as a possible D gene (5 bases). Germline-derived CDR1 and CDR2 are MGHRA and YSYEKL. V lost 0 bases and J 1 base, leaving 16 bases between the germline ends. This CDR3 is built from 17 residues. The CDR3 protein is CASSQDPPGIASYEQYF. In DNA, the CDR3 is TGCGCCAGCAGCCAAGATCCCCCGGGGATAGCGTCCTACGAGCAGTACTTC.

The chain employs TRBV28 and TRBJ2-7; tentatively, D is TRBD1 or TRBD2 (5 bases each). The CDR3 consists of 13 residues. Germline CDR1 and CDR2: MDHEN and SYDVKM. Trimming removed 3 bases from V and 3 bases from J, with 9 bases in between. In DNA, the CDR3 is TGTGCCAGCAGTTTCGGGGCTTACTACGAGCAGTACTTC. The encoded protein is CASSFGAYYEQYF.

DNA for the CDR3: TGTGCCTCGAATGGGCCGGGACAGGGGAACACTGAAGCTTTCTTT. Its translation is CASNGPGQGNTEAFF. The rearrangement uses TRBV19 and TRBJ1-1, with 9 bases aligning to TRBD1. The CDR3 consists of 15 residues. Germline-derived CDR1 and CDR2 are LNHDA and SQIVND (reference sequence). The ends lost 11 bases at V and 1 base at J; junction bases unmatched: 11.